This T cell receptor beta chain was sequenced during a study of early T cells in non-severe SARS-CoV-2 infection. Study-wide background: Chains stayed unpaired after sequencing of bulk RNA from unsorted whole blood. Overall study findings and caveats: Private and CD4 specificities were missed by VDJdb matching, which favored anti-spike CD8 responses.

In the library, individual cDNA molecules carried attached unique molecular identifiers. TCRdb itself ran the 5' RACE reads through MiXCR, one entry per CDR3 protein. This sample has around 50,000 distinct CDR3 sequences, with around 5.2% found just once. Germline lookup yields CDR1 SNHLY and CDR2 FYNNEI. The CDR3 loop spans 15 amino acids. V trimming: 2 bases; J trimming: 11 bases; junction bases outside the gene matches: 12. This clonotype has only a few counts. Its matching antigen is unknown. Sequencing was done on a sample of whole blood. This receptor was obtained from an adult who was a healthcare worker with PCR-confirmed SARS-CoV-2 infection or an uninfected control (not recorded which). This chain links TRBV2 with TRBJ1-5; 7 bases are a match to TRBD1. The CDR3 DNA is TGTGCCAGCAGTGAAACAGGGGTCACCCCAAGTGCCCAGCATTTT. It codes for CASSETGVTPSAQHF.